This T cell receptor beta chain was recovered during a study of cytomegalovirus exposure and HLA in healthy donors. This clone was detected only a few times. The PCR ran on 60 Vbeta and 13 Jbeta primers. Measured with immunoSEQ multiplex PCR; TCRdb has only the in-frame clones, and not every one. The sample comprises about 150,000 clones, about four fifths of which are singletons, and approximately 6% rests with the top ten. The germline V gene encodes CDR1 MNHNS and CDR2 SASEGT. Trimming cost V 1 base and J 2 bases, with 8 bases left between them. The CDR3 sequence is 15 residues long. Sample: PBMCs. The sequence came from a middle-aged man in good health and CMV-seropositive. The chain is built from TRBV6-1 and TRBJ2-2, with unresolved D. This CDR3 is CASSEGLGNTGELFF. CDR3 DNA: TGTGCCAGCAGTGAAGGGCTAGGAAACACCGGGGAGCTGTTTTTT.